This TCR beta chain originates from a study of blood T cell repertoires in COVID-19. Overall study: Researchers got acute and convalescent COVID-19 samples from the United States, Italy and Spain.

Per the authors' pipeline: Estimation of nucleated cell counts was performed using reference gene primer amplification. Libraries were prepared by immunoSEQ multiplex PCR; TCRdb keeps only in-frame clonotypes and omits some of them. Clone size and the V and J calls come from that table; the DNA yielded D and trimming. The table records some 29,000 clones, nearly 90% of them present only once. The specimen sequenced was peripheral blood. The TCR sequence derives from a human donor in a cohort sampled during active COVID-19.

CDR3 amino acids: CASSLFTSGEYYNEQFF. The CDR3 nucleotides are TGTGCCAGCAGCTTATTTACTAGCGGGGAGTACTACAATGAGCAGTTCTTC. The chain uses TRBV11-2 and TRBJ2-1, with 10 bases aligning to TRBD2. Germline V CDR1 and CDR2: SGHAT, FQNNGV. J gave up 3 bases and V 2 bases, and 7 bases lay outside the gene matches. The CDR3 is 17 residues long.